The sequence of this T cell receptor beta chain was determined in a study of beta chain features in type 1 diabetes. Reverse transcription of all isolated RNA meant that expressed TCRB transcripts were sequenced. Assay used: immunoSEQ multiplex PCR; TCRdb lists only in-frame clones, some missing. The sample yields hundreds of thousands of clones, 11% seen once. This sequence was found in a woman under 40 in good health. The sample was naive CD4+ T cells from blood.

The CDR3 DNA follows: TGCAGCGTCGACAGGGGGCCAGGAAACTATGGCTACACCTTC. It is translated as CSVDRGPGNYGYTF. This rearrangement joins TRBV29-1 to TRBJ1-2, with 10 bases fitting TRBD1. V was pared by 6 bases and J by 2 bases, with 6 bases of the junction left unmatched. The CDR3 has 14 amino acids. Germline-derived CDR1 and CDR2 are SQVTM and ANQGSEA.